These 31 T cell receptor beta chains originate from one sample sequenced in a study of T cell responses to AZD1222 COVID-19 vaccine. Method: immunoSEQ multiplex PCR; TCRdb's copy keeps in-frame clones and lacks some. The sample yields 75,000 to 100,000 clones, 88% seen once. The starting material was peripheral blood, obtained on day 0 of AZD1222 vaccination. The receptors originated from an adult in good health.

J is TRBJ2-7 and V is TRBV15; D possibly matches TRBD1 or TRBD2 (6 bases each). Germline assignment: CDR1 LNHNV and CDR2 YYDKDF (reference sequence). The CDR3 extends over 13 amino acids. Trimming took 7 bases from V and 3 from J, leaving 13 bases between them. CDR3 in DNA: TGTGCCACCATGGGAGGAGGGGGCTACGAGCAGTACTTC. Its translation: CATMGGGGYEQYF.

This chain uses TRBV5-5 with TRBJ2-3; TRBD2 agrees at 11 bases. There are 17 residues in the CDR3. Germline V gene lookup returns CDR1 SGHKS and CDR2 YYEKEE (reference sequence). The V gene end was trimmed by 3 bases and the J gene end by 2 bases; junction bases not matched to a gene: 8. Written as DNA, the CDR3 is TGTGCCAGCAGCTGGGTGACTAGCGGGACCCTCACAGATACGCAGTATTTT. It encodes CASSWVTSGTLTDTQYF.

The chain has TRBV4-1 and TRBJ1-2; a possible D gene is TRBD1 (5 bases). The V end was cut by 1 base, the J end by 2 bases, with 14 bases between. In germline, CDR1 is MGHRA, CDR2 YSYEKL. The CDR3 contains 16 residues. The CDR3 DNA is TGCGCCAGCAGCCAAGTTGGCCGGGACGGAAACTATGGCTACACCTTC. Translating gives CASSQVGRDGNYGYTF.

The chain has TRBV5-1 and TRBJ1-3; 7 bases agree with TRBD1. CDR1 and CDR2 from the germline V gene are SGHRS and YFSETQ. The CDR3 extends over 14 amino acids. V was clipped by 3 bases and J by 4 bases; unmatched bases: 4. This chain's CDR3 is CASSSTDRGNTIYF. In DNA form, the CDR3 reads TGCGCCAGCAGCTCGACGGACAGGGGAAACACCATATATTTT.

Here the CDR3 DNA reads TGCGCCAGCAGTGAGGGACAGGCGAGCTCCTACGAGCAGTACTTC. It encodes CASSEGQASSYEQYF. The rearrangement links TRBV10-2 to TRBJ2-7, with TRBD1 matching 7 bases. Germline CDR1 WSHSY, CDR2 SAAADI. V lost 2 bases to trimming and J lost 0 bases; unmatched junction nucleotides: 4. This CDR3 comprises 15 residues.

The chain employs TRBV24-1 and TRBJ1-3; the D is unclear. The V end lost 1 base, the J end lost 0 bases, and 6 bases lay between the germline ends. Germline loops: CDR1 KGHDR, CDR2 SFDVKD. CDR3 size: 15 residues. In DNA form, the CDR3 reads TGTGCCACCAGTGATTTTGGCAGCTCTGGAAACACCATATATTTT. This translates into CATSDFGSSGNTIYF.

The genes are TRBV28 and TRBJ2-5; 7 nucleotides match TRBD2. The CDR3 loop spans 15 amino acids. V shed 7 bases, J shed 4 bases, and the junction held 12 bases outside the gene matches. Germline V gene data show CDR1 as MDHEN and CDR2 as SYDVKM. CDR3 nucleotides: TGTGCCAGCACCTCATCGCCCACGGGGGGAGAGACCCAGTACTTC. It codes for CASTSSPTGGETQYF.

The chain employs TRBV5-6 and TRBJ2-7; 8 bases align to TRBD1. The CDR3 covers 15 residues. The V and J ends lost 3 bases and 2 bases, in that order; junction bases with no gene match: 7. Germline V lookup: CDR1 SGHDT, CDR2 YYEEEE. As DNA, the CDR3 is TGTGCCAGCAGCTCGACAGGGGCCCTTACCTACGAGCAGTACTTC. Residues: CASSSTGALTYEQYF. Complete variable domain (other parts from reference TRBV5-6 and TRBJ2-7): DAGVTQSPTHLIKTRGQQVTLRCSPKSGHDTVSWYQQALGQGPQFIFQYYEEEERQRGNFPDRFSGHQFPNYSSELNVNALLLGDSALYLCASSSTGALTYEQYFGPGTRLTVT.

J is TRBJ1-2 and V is TRBV29-1, with 7 positions matching TRBD1. The CDR3 has 17 amino acids. CDR1 is SQVTM and CDR2 is ANQGSEA in the germline V gene. The V and J ends lost 0 bases and 8 bases, in that order; junction bases with no gene match: 18. The CDR3 DNA reads TGCAGCGTTGAAGATCGGGGGACAGCCTATGTTTCATCAGGCTACACCTTC. Translation gives CSVEDRGTAYVSSGYTF.

The gene calls are TRBV11-2 and TRBJ1-1; D gene ambiguous. The V end was cut by 6 bases, the J end by 0 bases, with 8 bases between. This CDR3 has 13 residues. CDR1 SGHAT and CDR2 FQNNGV come from the germline V gene. The CDR3: CASRLQMNTEAFF. The CDR3 DNA follows: TGTGCCAGCAGATTACAGATGAACACTGAAGCTTTCTTT.

The V and J genes are TRBV5-4 and TRBJ2-7; TRBD1 agrees at 10 bases. CDR1 SGHNT and CDR2 YYREEE come from the germline V gene (reference sequence). The CDR3 is made up of 15 amino acids. Unmatched junction bases numbered 6, after V lost 4 bases and J lost 2 bases. CDR3 nucleotides: TGTGCCAGCAGCAGGGGACAGGGGTTGGCCTACGAGCAGTACTTC. This sequence encodes CASSRGQGLAYEQYF.

The chain has TRBV6-5 and TRBJ1-3; D is perhaps TRBD1 (5 bases). In germline, CDR1 is MNHEY, CDR2 SVGAGI. This CDR3 comprises 15 residues. V dropped 11 bases and J dropped 3 bases, with 20 bases sitting between them. CDR3 DNA: TGTGCCGCGTTTGGCGGGGGACCAGGTGGAAACACCATATATTTT. It translates to CAAFGGGPGGNTIYF.

This clone has a handful of counts. The chain carries TRBV27 and TRBJ1-5; no clear D. Germline V CDR1 and CDR2: MNHEY, SMNVEV (reference sequence). V lost 5 bases to trimming and J lost 1 base, with 18 bases between them. The CDR3 has 17 amino acids. CDR3: CASSLYPPRGSNQPQHF. CDR3 nucleotides: TGTGCCAGCAGTCTCTACCCCCCCCGGGGAAGCAATCAGCCCCAGCATTTT.

The V call is TRBV29-1, the J call TRBJ1-2; tentatively, D is TRBD1 (6 bases). Trimming took 4 bases from V and 3 from J, leaving 12 bases between them. CDR3 length: 13 amino acids. CDR1 is SQVTM, CDR2 ANQGSEA, per germline. In nucleotides, the CDR3 is TGCAGCGTTGGTGTACAGGGACACTATGGCTACACCTTC. It yields the protein CSVGVQGHYGYTF. The variable domain in full, completed from reference TRBV29-1 and TRBJ1-2, reads SAVISQKPSRDICQRGTSLTIQCQVDSQVTMMFWYRQQPGQSLTLIATANQGSEATYESGFVIDKFPISRPNLTFSTLTVSNMSPEDSSIYLCSVGVQGHYGYTFGSGTRLTVV.

The chain has TRBV5-1 and TRBJ2-3, with TRBD2 matching 13 bases. After removal of 6 bases from V and 0 bases from J, the junction contained 13 bases not matched to a gene. The length of the CDR3 is 19 residues. In germline, CDR1 is SGHRS, CDR2 YFSETQ. CDR3 bases: TGCGCCAGCAAAATAAAAGTGGGGACTAGCGGGACTAGCACAGATACGCAGTATTTT. Amino acid sequence: CASKIKVGTSGTSTDTQYF.

This clone has just one count. This sequence joins TRBV5-3 and TRBJ2-1; TRBD2 is a possible D gene (5 bases). TRBV5-3 is an ORF, and what it does is uncertain. This CDR3 has 15 residues. V was clipped by 5 bases and J by 1 base, with 13 bases between them. CDR3 sequence reads: CARRGSVQSYNEQFF. CDR3 bases: TGTGCCAGAAGAGGTAGCGTTCAATCCTACAATGAGCAGTTCTTC.

The chain couples TRBV7-8 to TRBJ1-5, with D perhaps TRBD1 (5 bases). CDR3 length: 16 amino acids. Trimming removed 1 base at V and 0 bases at J, with 10 bases between. Per germline, CDR1 SGHVS and CDR2 FQNEAQ. CDR3 nucleotides: TGTGCCAGCAGCTTAGTACCCGGGACTAGCAATCAGCCCCAGCATTTT. Protein sequence: CASSLVPGTSNQPQHF.

The V gene is TRBV11-3, the J gene TRBJ1-5, with no clear D. The germline V and J ends were trimmed by 2 bases and 2 bases, with 16 bases remaining between them. The CDR3 consists of 17 residues. Germline V gene sequence: CDR1 SGHNT, CDR2 YENEEA. The CDR3 DNA is TGTGCCAGCAGCTTATTTCCCCGGGGAGGCTGCAATCAGCCCCAGCATTTT. Protein product: CASSLFPRGGCNQPQHF.

The chain couples TRBV5-5 to TRBJ1-1, with TRBD1 matching 10 bases. The CDR3 extends over 15 amino acids. Germline V gene data show CDR1 as SGHKS and CDR2 as YYEKEE (reference sequence). The trim removed 3 bases at V and 4 bases at J, leaving 6 bases unmatched. CDR3 nucleotide sequence: TGTGCCAGCAGCTCGGGACAGGGGTGGATCACTGAAGCTTTCTTT. It specifies CASSSGQGWITEAFF.

A remark on this clone: The junction shows a germline mismatch at one end, possibly a read error. This chain connects TRBV29-1 to TRBJ2-7; TRBD1 matches at 9 bases. Germline CDR1 reads SQVTM; CDR2 reads ANQGSEA. This CDR3 comprises 12 residues. CDR3 nucleotides: TGCAGCGGGGGACAGGGCTCCTACGAGCAGTACTTT. Amino acid sequence: CSGGQGSYEQYF.

This chain links TRBV29-1 with TRBJ2-1, with 11 positions matching TRBD2. From germline, CDR1 is SQVTM and CDR2 ANQGSEA. Trimming removed 7 bases from V and 7 bases from J; junction bases left unmatched: 12. The CDR3 contains 15 residues. The DNA for the CDR3 is TGCAGCGGAACTAGCGGGAGTGACCGGGGGAATGAGCAGTTCTTC. This sequence encodes CSGTSGSDRGNEQFF.

This clone is a singleton in its sample. V and J are TRBV5-5 and TRBJ2-7; perhaps TRBD2 as D (5 bases). Trimming took 3 bases from V and 0 from J, leaving 13 bases between them. This CDR3 contains 15 residues. Looked up from germline, CDR1 is SGHKS and CDR2 is YYEKEE (reference sequence). Here the CDR3 reads CASSSIAGYSYEQYF. The CDR3 nucleotides are TGTGCCAGCAGCTCTATTGCGGGTTACTCCTACGAGCAGTACTTC.

This clone was picked up one time. The V call is TRBV5-4, the J call TRBJ1-4; 9 nucleotides align to TRBD1. CDR3 length equals 16 residues. V lost 5 bases, J lost 2 bases, and 7 bases stayed unmatched. CDR1 is SGHNT and CDR2 is YYREEE in the germline V gene (reference sequence). Here the CDR3 reads CASRDQTGGTNEKLFF. For the CDR3, the DNA is TGTGCCAGCAGAGACCAAACAGGGGGCACTAATGAAAAACTGTTTTTT.

The gene calls are TRBV28 and TRBJ2-3, with 11 positions matching TRBD2. The germline V gene encodes CDR1 MDHEN and CDR2 SYDVKM. CDR3 length equals 15 residues. J lost 7 bases, V lost 2 bases, and 5 bases had no gene match. In DNA, the CDR3 is TGTGCCAGCAGTTTACTAGCGGGAGGCCTGCATACGCAGTATTTT. It encodes CASSLLAGGLHTQYF.

The chain combines TRBV15 with TRBJ2-1; 10 bases are a match to TRBD1. The CDR3 totals 17 residues. V was clipped by 0 bases and J by 6 bases; unmatched bases: 8. Per germline, CDR1 LNHNV and CDR2 YYDKDF (reference sequence). The CDR3 DNA follows: TGTGCCACCAGCAGAGATATACCGGGACAGGGGTCCAATGAGCAGTTCTTC. Amino acids: CATSRDIPGQGSNEQFF.

This chain uses TRBV5-4 with TRBJ1-6; 8 bases line up with TRBD1. In germline, CDR1 is SGHNT, CDR2 YYREEE (reference sequence). Trimming removed 4 bases from V and 8 bases from J; junction bases left unmatched: 5. This CDR3 has 14 residues. The CDR3 here is CASSQDRAYSPLHF. The CDR3, as DNA: TGTGCCAGCAGCCAGGACAGGGCGTATTCACCCCTCCACTTT.

V and J are TRBV28 and TRBJ2-3; TRBD2 matches at 7 bases. Germline values: CDR1 MDHEN, CDR2 SYDVKM. CDR3 length: 16 amino acids. The ends lost 2 bases at V and 0 bases at J; junction bases unmatched: 5. The CDR3 DNA reads TGTGCCAGCAGTTTAAGCCTAGCGGAGAGCACAGATACGCAGTATTTT. Amino acid sequence: CASSLSLAESTDTQYF.

The genes are TRBV21-1 and TRBJ2-1; the table's D call, TRBD1, was not checked against the DNA. TRBV21-1 is marked as a pseudogene. CDR3 length: 13 amino acids. CDR3 DNA: TGTGCCAGCGCACGCCAGGGCCAAAGCGAGCAGTTCTTC. Protein product: CASARQGQSEQFF.

The V and J genes are TRBV7-5 and TRBJ1-1; TRBD1, the D gene given by the table, was not confirmed from the DNA. TRBV7-5 is a pseudogene locus. The CDR3 length is 18 residues. The CDR3 sequence: CAIATGGSPFGGNTEAFF. The CDR3 DNA is TGTGCCATCGCCACAGGGGGCTCACCATTTGGGGGGAACACTGAAGCTTTCTTT.

This sequence joins TRBV19 and TRBJ1-5, with 7 bases lining up with TRBD1. V lost 1 base and J lost 5; bases outside the gene matches: 11. Per germline, CDR1 LNHDA and CDR2 SQIVND (reference sequence). This CDR3 is built from 17 residues. CDR3 protein: CASSIGLGTANYQPQHF. CDR3 nucleotide sequence: TGTGCCAGTAGTATAGGACTTGGGACAGCTAATTATCAGCCCCAGCATTTT. Complete variable domain (other parts from reference TRBV19 and TRBJ1-5): DGGITQSPKYLFRKEGQNVTLSCEQNLNHDAMYWYRQDPGQGLRLIYYSQIVNDFQKGDIAEGYSVSREKKESFPLTVTSAQKNPTAFYLCASSIGLGTANYQPQHFGDGTRLSIL.

V is TRBV24-1 and J is TRBJ2-7; 9 bases match TRBD1. Germline V lookup: CDR1 KGHDR, CDR2 SFDVKD. The CDR3 length is 19 residues. The V gene end was trimmed by 4 bases and the J gene end by 0 bases; junction bases not matched to a gene: 15. The CDR3: CATSDSSGTGYLSSYEQYF. In DNA, the CDR3 is TGTGCCACCAGTGACTCGTCCGGGACAGGGTATTTGAGCTCCTACGAGCAGTACTTC.